This passage covers 16 T cell receptor beta chains from one sample sequenced in a study of cytomegalovirus exposure and HLA in healthy donors. PCR employed 60 Vbeta and 13 Jbeta primers. Clones were sequenced by immunoSEQ multiplex PCR, and TCRdb holds only the in-frame ones, with some missing. The repertoire has approximately 160,000 clones, around 68% of them found once; the top ten carry approximately 2.8%. The sequencing input was PBMCs. All receptors come from a woman between 40 and 50 years old in good health and CMV-seropositive.

This clone was seen a single time. CDR3 nucleotide sequence: TGTGCCAGCAGCGTAGGGGCCTTCTCTGGAAACACCATATATTTT. This encodes CASSVGAFSGNTIYF. This chain joins TRBV9 and TRBJ1-3; unclear D gene. The CDR3 has 15 amino acids. Trimming took off 0 bases at V and 0 bases at J, with 7 bases between the two ends. Per germline, CDR1 SGDLS and CDR2 YYNGEE.

The chain has TRBV28 and TRBJ2-7, with 7 nucleotides matching TRBD2. V dropped 5 bases and J dropped 6; count of bases not matched to a gene: 13. Germline loops: CDR1 MDHEN, CDR2 SYDVKM. The CDR3 consists of 15 residues. In DNA form, the CDR3 reads TGTGCCAGCAGTAATCGCGGGGGAGTGACGGGCGAGCAGTACTTC. This encodes CASSNRGGVTGEQYF.

The chain employs TRBV4-3 and TRBJ1-2; possible D gene TRBD1, 6 bases. The ends were cut back, 1 base at V and 4 bases at J, with 16 bases in the middle. Per germline, CDR1 LGHNA and CDR2 YSLEER. The CDR3 totals 16 residues. CDR3 sequence: CASSQAGGQRPYGYTF. CDR3 nucleotides: TGCGCCAGCAGCCAAGCAGGAGGACAGAGACCCTATGGCTACACCTTC.

The chain has TRBV7-9 and TRBJ1-1; D is unclear. Trimming removed 0 bases at V and 5 bases at J, with 7 bases between. The V gene's germline CDR1 is SEHNR and CDR2 FQNEAQ (reference sequence). The CDR3 totals 13 residues. The CDR3 coding sequence is TGTGCCAGCAGCTTAGCCCCCGAGACTGAAGCTTTCTTT. Translated: CASSLAPETEAFF.

The chain couples TRBV14 to TRBJ2-1, with TRBD2 matching over 8 bases. The CDR3 contains 16 residues. Looked up from germline, CDR1 is SGHDN and CDR2 is FVKESK. The V segment lost 4 bases and the J segment 7 bases; nucleotides outside the gene matches: 12. CDR3 nucleotide sequence: TGTGCCAGCAGCCGAGTCGGGGGGGCCGACGGTAATGAGCAGTTCTTC. This translates into CASSRVGGADGNEQFF.

The chain carries TRBV2 and TRBJ1-2; tentative D call: TRBD1 (5 bases). Germline-derived CDR1 and CDR2 are SNHLY and FYNNEI. The V end was cut by 2 bases, the J end by 3 bases, with 13 bases between. CDR3 length equals 15 residues. For the CDR3, the DNA is TGTGCCAGCAGTGAATTAGGGGATGCCGACTATGGCTACACCTTC. Protein product: CASSELGDADYGYTF.

The V gene is TRBV12-5, the J gene TRBJ1-2, with a possible D match to TRBD1 (5 bases). Trimming shortened V by 3 bases and J by 3 bases, and 17 bases separated the two germline ends. Germline V gene sequence: CDR1 LGHNT, CDR2 FRNRAP. The CDR3 is made up of 16 amino acids. DNA for the CDR3: TGTGCTAGTGGTTTCGACCTTGGGGGGGGAGACTATGGCTACACCTTC. It yields the protein CASGFDLGGGDYGYTF.

The gene calls are TRBV2 and TRBJ1-2, with 7 bases that match TRBD1. Germline V gene lookup returns CDR1 SNHLY and CDR2 FYNNEI. V was clipped by 7 bases and J by 7 bases; unmatched bases: 15. The CDR3 contains 15 residues. CDR3 sequence: CASNILPTGLGGYTF. The CDR3 DNA reads TGTGCCAGCAACATTCTACCGACAGGGTTAGGTGGCTACACCTTC.

J is TRBJ2-7 and V is TRBV6-6; TRBD2 might be the D (5 bases). CDR1 and CDR2 from the germline V gene are MNHNY and SVGAGI (reference sequence). Trimming shortened V by 5 bases and J by 2 bases, and 13 bases separated the two germline ends. CDR3 length: 14 residues. The CDR3 DNA follows: TGTGCCAGCAGTCCTGAGGGTTTGGCCTACGAGCAGTACTTC. This sequence encodes CASSPEGLAYEQYF.

V usage is TRBV10-3 and J usage is TRBJ2-1; tentative D call: TRBD1 (5 bases). V lost 6 bases to trimming and J lost 5 bases, with 8 bases between them. This CDR3 has 12 residues. Germline V gene lookup returns CDR1 ENHRY and CDR2 SYGVKD. CDR3 sequence (DNA): TGTGCCATCAGCTCACAGGACAATGAGCAGTTCTTC. Its protein is CAISSQDNEQFF.

The J gene is TRBJ2-3, the V gene TRBV10-3, with 9 bases identical to TRBD2. J was trimmed by 5 bases and V by 8 bases; bases with no gene match: 2. The CDR3 sequence is 12 residues long. Per the germline V gene, CDR1 is ENHRY and CDR2 is SYGVKD. In nucleotides, the CDR3 is TGTGCCATCGGGCGGGAGGGAGATACGCAGTATTTT. The encoded protein is CAIGREGDTQYF.

The chain combines TRBV6-5 with TRBJ1-4, with D perhaps TRBD1 (6 bases). Trimming removed 11 bases from V and 6 bases from J, with 19 bases in between. Germline V gene sequence: CDR1 MNHEY, CDR2 SVGAGI. The CDR3 is made up of 14 amino acids. The CDR3 spells CAGREGGVDEKLFF. In DNA form, the CDR3 reads TGTGCCGGTAGAGAGGGGGGGGTGGATGAAAAACTGTTTTTT.

This chain links TRBV5-4 with TRBJ2-7; TRBD1 might be the D (6 bases). In germline, CDR1 is SGHNT, CDR2 YYREEE (reference sequence). This CDR3 contains 14 residues. V lost 4 bases to trimming and J lost 9 bases, with 20 bases between them. CDR3 DNA sequence: TGTGCCAGCAGCCCAGAGTGGACAGCATCACGGCAGTACTTC. Its translation is CASSPEWTASRQYF.

The V call is TRBV27, the J call TRBJ2-6; a weak D match, TRBD1 (5 bases). Trimming took off 4 bases at V and 2 bases at J, with 12 bases between the two ends. CDR3 length: 16 residues. The germline V gene has CDR1 MNHEY and CDR2 SMNVEV (reference sequence). CDR3 nucleotide sequence: TGTGCCAGCAGTTCAGGGCAAGGAGCTGGGGCCAACGTCCTGACTTTC. This encodes CASSSGQGAGANVLTF.

The V gene is TRBV2, the J gene TRBJ2-7; TRBD2 might be the D (5 bases). CDR3 size: 13 residues. V was cut by 1 base and J by 5 bases, with 9 bases left in between. Germline-derived CDR1 and CDR2 are SNHLY and FYNNEI. This chain's CDR3 is CASSEERPHEQYF. CDR3 nucleotides: TGTGCCAGCAGTGAAGAGCGGCCCCACGAGCAGTACTTC.

The chain employs TRBV28 and TRBJ2-7; a weak D match, TRBD1 (6 bases). Trimming removed 5 bases from V and 5 bases from J, with 22 bases in between. There are 16 residues in the CDR3. The germline CDR1 and CDR2 sequences are MDHEN and SYDVKM. The CDR3 coding sequence is TGTGCCAGCAGTCTCCTCGGGGATGTCAGGGGAAACGAGCAGTACTTC. Amino acids: CASSLLGDVRGNEQYF.